This T cell receptor (beta chain) was captured in a study of blood T cell repertoires in COVID-19. Looking at the study overall: There were acute and convalescent COVID-19 samples, and they came from the United States, Italy and Spain.

In the study's own analysis: Nucleated cell counts were estimated from reference gene primer amplification. TCRdb's copy holds only in-frame clones and misses some; the assay was immunoSEQ multiplex PCR. For V, J and clone size, that table is used; D and trimming come from the DNA. The sample yields about 140,000 clones, roughly 90% seen once. CDR3 length: 15 residues. Trimming cost V 4 bases and J 4 bases; bases outside gene matches: 6. The germline V gene has CDR1 SGHRS and CDR2 YFSETQ. Sequenced: peripheral blood. The clonotype originates from a middle-aged man with active or convalescent COVID-19. V usage is TRBV5-1 and J usage is TRBJ2-5; 11 positions agree with TRBD2. CDR3 sequence reads: CASSPGTSGGETQYF. DNA for the CDR3: TGCGCCAGCAGCCCCGGGACTAGCGGAGGAGAGACCCAGTACTTC.